One sample yielded the 11 T cell receptor beta chains listed below, sequenced in a study of cytomegalovirus exposure and HLA in healthy donors. PCR amplification relied on 60 Vbeta primers (plus 13 Jbeta primers). Clones were read by immunoSEQ multiplex PCR, and TCRdb kept only the in-frame ones, dropping some. The data hold more than 95,000 clones, with over 65% observed a single time. The sequenced sample was PBMCs. The receptors were gathered from a woman aged 40 to 50 in good health and CMV-seronegative.

This clone occurred once. The chain joins TRBV10-2 to TRBJ2-1, with D unclear. Germline CDR1 WSHSY, CDR2 SAAADI. The CDR3 loop spans 13 amino acids. Trimming stripped 1 base from V and 6 bases from J, with 7 bases between. In DNA, the CDR3 is TGCGCCAGCAGTGAGTTTGCGTTCAATGAGCAGTTCTTC. Translating gives CASSEFAFNEQFF.

This clone was detected a few times. Other nucleotide sequences from this sample produce the same CDR3. The chain combines TRBV5-1 with TRBJ2-2; D is perhaps TRBD1 (6 bases). CDR1 is SGHRS and CDR2 is YFSETQ in the germline V gene. V lost 0 bases and J 5 bases, leaving 8 bases between the germline ends. This CDR3 has 14 residues. The CDR3 sequence: CASSLGQGTGELFF. The CDR3 DNA reads as TGCGCCAGCAGCTTGGGGCAGGGGACCGGGGAGCTGTTTTTT.

The chain joins TRBV7-8 to TRBJ2-1; 13 positions match TRBD2. The CDR3 extends over 14 amino acids. After removal of 4 bases from V and 9 bases from J, the junction contained 3 bases not matched to a gene. Germline values: CDR1 SGHVS, CDR2 FQNEAQ. CDR3 region: CASSSRTSGSEQFF. CDR3 nucleotide sequence: TGTGCCAGCAGCTCAAGGACTAGCGGGAGTGAGCAGTTCTTC.

The rearrangement links TRBV2 to TRBJ2-7, with 14 nucleotides matching TRBD2. Germline V CDR1 and CDR2: SNHLY, FYNNEI. V was clipped by 6 bases and J by 6 bases; unmatched bases: 4. CDR3 length: 14 amino acids. As DNA, the CDR3 is TGTGCCAGCAGCGCGGGACTAGCGGGAGCCGAGCAGTACTTC. Residues: CASSAGLAGAEQYF. Looking up the rest from reference TRBV2 and TRBJ2-7 gives the full variable domain: EPEVTQTPSHQVTQMGQEVILRCVPISNHLYFYWYRQILGQKVEFLVSFYNNEISEKSEIFDDQFSVERPDGSNFTLKIRSTKLEDSAMYFCASSAGLAGAEQYFGPGTRLTVT.

The J gene is TRBJ2-5, the V gene TRBV28, with 7 bases fitting TRBD1. The CDR3 totals 12 residues. Germline V gene data show CDR1 as MDHEN and CDR2 as SYDVKM. Germline trimming cut 10 bases from V and 1 base from J; bases unmatched to any gene: 3. This chain's CDR3 is CATGTVQETQYF. The CDR3 DNA is TGTGCCACTGGGACAGTCCAAGAGACCCAGTACTTC.

This chain joins TRBV11-2 and TRBJ2-5; 10 nucleotides match TRBD2. Trimming cost V 0 bases and J 6 bases; bases outside gene matches: 4. Germline V gene sequence: CDR1 SGHAT, CDR2 FQNNGV. The CDR3 has 15 amino acids. Here the CDR3 DNA reads TGTGCCAGCAGCTTAGAGCTAGCGGGAGAGAAGACCCAGTACTTC. This encodes CASSLELAGEKTQYF.

The J gene is TRBJ2-7, the V gene TRBV28; a weak D match, TRBD1 (6 bases). The germline V gene encodes CDR1 MDHEN and CDR2 SYDVKM. The CDR3 is made up of 14 amino acids. The V end was cut by 6 bases, the J end by 2 bases, with 14 bases between. The DNA for the CDR3 is TGTGCCAGCAGGCCACAGGGTCAAGCCTACGAGCAGTACTTC. It specifies CASRPQGQAYEQYF.

This chain links TRBV27 with TRBJ2-6; D may be TRBD1 (6 bases). V gave up 6 bases and J gave up 2 bases, with 11 bases separating them. The CDR3 loop spans 15 amino acids. Germline assignment: CDR1 MNHEY and CDR2 SMNVEV (reference sequence). Written as DNA, the CDR3 is TGTGCCAGCAGGGAACAGGGAGCTGGGGCCAACGTCCTGACTTTC. This codes for CASREQGAGANVLTF.

The rearrangement joins TRBV7-9 to TRBJ2-3; no reliable D call. V was clipped by 4 bases and J by 0 bases, with 8 bases between them. Germline CDR1 and CDR2: SEHNR and FQNEAQ (reference sequence). The CDR3 extends over 14 amino acids. The CDR3 spells CASSSPRSTDTQYF. The CDR3, as DNA: TGTGCCAGCAGCTCCCCTCGTAGCACAGATACGCAGTATTTT.

This clone was found once. The chain links TRBV18 to TRBJ1-1; D is unclear. This CDR3 has 14 amino acids. Deletions cut 2 bases from V and 1 base from J, with 8 bases between. CDR1 and CDR2 from the germline V gene are KGHSH and LQKENI. CDR3 residues: CASSPATKNTEAFF. The CDR3 DNA is TGTGCCAGCTCACCAGCCACAAAGAACACTGAAGCTTTCTTT.

This rearrangement joins TRBV5-5 to TRBJ1-2, with D unresolved. Trimming pared 2 bases from V and 1 base from J, leaving 6 bases between. This CDR3 has 13 residues. CDR1 and CDR2 (germline): SGHKS, YYEKEE (reference sequence). The CDR3 spells CASSFRVNYGYTF. CDR3 sequence (DNA): TGTGCCAGCAGCTTCCGTGTTAACTATGGCTACACCTTC.